There are a few counts of the clone carrying this T cell receptor beta chain. The antigen is unknown. The CDR3 consists of 14 residues. Trimming stripped 0 bases from V and 7 bases from J, with 13 bases between. The germline V gene has CDR1 SGHKS and CDR2 YYEKEE (reference sequence). This sample stems from a study of T-cell memory formation after mild COVID-19. Study background: There were largely donor-specific TCR clusters. General study results and limits: SARS-CoV-2 specificity of second-wave clones peaking day 37 was unconfirmed.

A single record per CDR3 protein comes from TCRdb applying MiXCR to the 5' RACE reads. The sample consists of approximately 400,000 distinct CDR3 sequences, 20% to 25% of them appearing once. This receptor was taken from an adult woman who had mild COVID-19 (a few samples of this study predate the infection). Cell type and time point are not known. The chain employs TRBV5-5 and TRBJ2-5; the D is unclear. Sequenced: PBMCs or a T cell subset sorted from them (not recorded which). The CDR3 region has the DNA TGTGCCAGCAGCTTGGACGTCGGATTGGGGACCCAGTACTTC. It yields the protein CASSLDVGLGTQYF.